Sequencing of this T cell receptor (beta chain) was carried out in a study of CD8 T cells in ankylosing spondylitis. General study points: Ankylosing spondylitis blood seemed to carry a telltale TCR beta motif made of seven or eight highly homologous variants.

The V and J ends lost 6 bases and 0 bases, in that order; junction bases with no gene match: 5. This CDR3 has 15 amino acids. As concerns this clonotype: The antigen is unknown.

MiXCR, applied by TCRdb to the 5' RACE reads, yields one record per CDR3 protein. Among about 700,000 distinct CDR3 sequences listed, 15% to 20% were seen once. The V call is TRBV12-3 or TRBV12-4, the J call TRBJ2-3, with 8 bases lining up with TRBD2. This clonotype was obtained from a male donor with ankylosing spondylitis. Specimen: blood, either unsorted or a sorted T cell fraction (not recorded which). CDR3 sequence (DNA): TGTGCCAGCAGCCCGGGACTAGGGAGCACAGATACGCAGTATTTT. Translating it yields CASSPGLGSTDTQYF.